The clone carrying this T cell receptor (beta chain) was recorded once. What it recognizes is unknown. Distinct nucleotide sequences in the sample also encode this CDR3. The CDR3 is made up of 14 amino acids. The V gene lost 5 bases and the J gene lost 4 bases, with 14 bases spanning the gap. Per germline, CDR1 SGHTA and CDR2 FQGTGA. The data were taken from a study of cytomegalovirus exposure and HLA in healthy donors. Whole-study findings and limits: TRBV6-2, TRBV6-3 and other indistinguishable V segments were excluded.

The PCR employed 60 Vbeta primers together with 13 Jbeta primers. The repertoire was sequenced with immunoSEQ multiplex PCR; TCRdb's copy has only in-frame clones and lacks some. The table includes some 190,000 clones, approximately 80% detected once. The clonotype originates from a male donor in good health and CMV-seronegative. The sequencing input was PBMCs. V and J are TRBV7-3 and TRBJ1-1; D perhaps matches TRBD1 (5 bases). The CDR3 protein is CASSLTGGGTEAFF. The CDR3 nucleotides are TGTGCCAGCAGCCTCACTGGGGGGGGCACTGAAGCTTTCTTT.